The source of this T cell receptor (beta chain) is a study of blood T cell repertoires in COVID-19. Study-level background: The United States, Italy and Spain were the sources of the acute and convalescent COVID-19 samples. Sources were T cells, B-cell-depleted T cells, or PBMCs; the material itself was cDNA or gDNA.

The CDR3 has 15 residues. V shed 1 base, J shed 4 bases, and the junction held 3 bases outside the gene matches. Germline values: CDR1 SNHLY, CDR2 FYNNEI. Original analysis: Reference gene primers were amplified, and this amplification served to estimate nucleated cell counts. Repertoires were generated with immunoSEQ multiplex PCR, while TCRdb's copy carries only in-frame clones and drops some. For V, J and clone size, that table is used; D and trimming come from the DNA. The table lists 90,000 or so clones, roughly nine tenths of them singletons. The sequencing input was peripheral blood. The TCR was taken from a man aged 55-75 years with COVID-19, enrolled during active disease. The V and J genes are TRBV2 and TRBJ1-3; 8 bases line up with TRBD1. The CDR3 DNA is TGTGCCAGCAGTGAAGAAGGGACAGGCGGAAACACCATATATTTT. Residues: CASSEEGTGGNTIYF.